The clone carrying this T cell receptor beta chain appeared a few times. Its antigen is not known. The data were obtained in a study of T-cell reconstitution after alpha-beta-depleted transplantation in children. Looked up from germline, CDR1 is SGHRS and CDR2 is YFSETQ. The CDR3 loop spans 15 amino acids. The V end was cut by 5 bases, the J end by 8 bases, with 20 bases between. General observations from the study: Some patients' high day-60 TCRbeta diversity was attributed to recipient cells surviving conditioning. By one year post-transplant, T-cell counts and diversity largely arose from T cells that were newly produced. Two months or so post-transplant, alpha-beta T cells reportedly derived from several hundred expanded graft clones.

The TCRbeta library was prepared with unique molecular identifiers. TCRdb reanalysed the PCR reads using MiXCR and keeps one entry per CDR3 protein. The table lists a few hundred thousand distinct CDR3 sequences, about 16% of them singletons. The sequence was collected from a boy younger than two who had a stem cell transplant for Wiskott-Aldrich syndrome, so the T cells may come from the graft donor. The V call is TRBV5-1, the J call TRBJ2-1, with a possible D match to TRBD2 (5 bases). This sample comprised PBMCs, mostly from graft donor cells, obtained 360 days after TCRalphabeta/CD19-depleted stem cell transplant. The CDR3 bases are TGCGCCAGCAGATCGGTCCCTCGGGGTCCCGATGAGCAGTTCTTC. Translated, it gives CASRSVPRGPDEQFF. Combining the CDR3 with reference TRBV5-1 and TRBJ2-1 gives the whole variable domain KAGVTQTPRYLIKTRGQQVTLSCSPISGHRSVSWYQQTPGQGLQFLFEYFSETQRNKGNFPGRFSGRQFSNSRSEMNVSTLELGDSALYLCASRSVPRGPDEQFFGPGTRLTVL.